The 28 T cell receptor beta chains presented below share a single source sample, sequenced in a study of response to subunit inactivated influenza vaccine. TCRdb analysed the RT-PCR reads with MiXCR anew, one entry per CDR3 protein. The repertoire holds hundreds of thousands of distinct CDR3 sequences, with about 15% as singletons. The sequences come from PBMCs from blood, collected 14 to 15 days before vaccination. Every receptor here comes from a man aged 45-65 years who received an inactivated influenza vaccine.

This clonotype appeared a few times. This chain links TRBV29-1 with TRBJ1-1, with no clear D. This CDR3 has 11 residues. The V and J ends lost 6 bases and 4 bases respectively, with 9 bases between them. CDR1 and CDR2 from the germline V gene are SQVTM and ANQGSEA. CDR3 DNA sequence: TGCAGCGTGGAGGCTGGCACTGAAGCTTTCTTT. Translated: CSVEAGTEAFF.

This clonotype was recorded a few times. The V call is TRBV12-3 or TRBV12-4, the J call TRBJ1-3, with D tentatively TRBD1 (6 bases). V was trimmed by 3 bases and J by 0 bases, leaving 9 bases between them. This CDR3 contains 15 residues. The DNA of the CDR3 is TGTGCCAGCAGTTTTGGGACACGCTCTGGAAACACCATATATTTT. The encoded protein is CASSFGTRSGNTIYF.

There are a few counts of this clonotype. The rearrangement uses TRBV4-3 and TRBJ2-7; D uncertain. The germline gives CDR1 LGHNA, CDR2 YSLEER. The CDR3 is 15 amino acids. V shed 1 base and J shed 6 bases, with 16 bases lying between them. The CDR3 protein is CASSQAFSTPAEQYF. The CDR3, as DNA: TGCGCCAGCAGCCAAGCCTTTAGCACTCCTGCCGAGCAGTACTTC.

This clonotype has ten or more counts. The V gene is TRBV12-3 or TRBV12-4, the J gene TRBJ1-1; D uncertain. The CDR3 contains 13 residues. The V end was cut by 5 bases, the J end by 0 bases, with 7 bases between. The CDR3 is CASSPTVNTEAFF. The CDR3 coding sequence is TGTGCCAGCAGTCCTACAGTGAACACTGAAGCTTTCTTT.

This clonotype has only a few counts. The DNA for the CDR3 is TGTGCCAGCGGTTCGGGACAGGGGAGGAGTGGGGCCAACGTCCTGACTTTC. Translating gives CASGSGQGRSGANVLTF. The rearrangement uses TRBV6-5 and TRBJ2-6; 10 bases agree with TRBD1. CDR3 length: 17 amino acids. V lost 8 bases, J lost 3 bases, and 10 bases stayed unmatched. CDR1 is MNHEY, CDR2 SVGAGI, per germline.

Only a few counts were recorded for this clonotype. CDR3 bases: TGCGCCAGCAGCTTGGGAGTTTCCGGCAGGGGGAACACTGAAGCTTTCTTT. It encodes CASSLGVSGRGNTEAFF. The chain is built from TRBV5-1 and TRBJ1-1; TRBD1 is a possible D gene (6 bases). Germline V gives CDR1 SGHRS, CDR2 YFSETQ. V was clipped by 0 bases and J by 1 base, with 16 bases between them. The CDR3 totals 17 residues.

The sample holds a few counts of this clonotype. This sequence joins TRBV5-1 and TRBJ1-2; 7 bases agree with TRBD1. Germline trimming cut 4 bases from V and 1 base from J; bases unmatched to any gene: 10. CDR3 size: 16 residues. Germline CDR1 SGHRS, CDR2 YFSETQ. CDR3 protein: CASSGRDSRFNYGYTF. CDR3 DNA sequence: TGCGCCAGCAGCGGACGGGACAGCCGATTTAACTATGGCTACACCTTC.

The chain joins TRBV7-2 to TRBJ1-2; perhaps TRBD1 as D (5 bases). The germline V and J ends were trimmed by 5 bases and 7 bases, with 14 bases remaining between them. The CDR3 loop spans 13 amino acids. CDR1 and CDR2 (germline): SGHTA, FQGNSA. The CDR3 region has the DNA TGTGCCAGCAGCGAACCGGGGGGGATTGGCTACACCTTC. It yields the protein CASSEPGGIGYTF.

V usage is TRBV20-1 and J usage is TRBJ2-7; no clear D gene. V gave up 1 base and J gave up 0 bases, with 7 bases separating them. The CDR3 runs 13 residues. The V gene's germline CDR1 is DFQATT and CDR2 SNEGSKA (reference sequence). The CDR3: CSARGGDSYEQYF. The CDR3, as DNA: TGCAGTGCTAGAGGAGGCGACTCCTACGAGCAGTACTTC.

This clonotype has more than one count but fewer than ten. The gene calls are TRBV6-1 and TRBJ2-7; the match to TRBD1 covers 7 bases. Per the germline V gene, CDR1 is MNHNS and CDR2 is SASEGT. The CDR3 is 14 residues long. With V trimmed by 0 bases and J by 1 base, 0 bases remained unmatched. CDR3 in DNA: TGTGCCAGCAGTGAAGCGGGACAGTCCTACGAGCAGTACTTC. It is translated as CASSEAGQSYEQYF.

This chain uses TRBV14 with TRBJ2-2; D call uncertain. Trimming shortened V by 4 bases and J by 3 bases, and 15 bases separated the two germline ends. The CDR3 covers 16 residues. Germline-derived CDR1 and CDR2 are SGHDN and FVKESK. The CDR3 loop is CASSPLRIGDTGELFF. The CDR3 bases are TGTGCCAGCAGCCCCCTCCGGATTGGCGACACCGGGGAGCTGTTTTTT.

This clonotype has at least ten counts. The genes are TRBV30 and TRBJ2-7; D gene unclear. Trimming stripped 0 bases from V and 4 bases from J, with 7 bases between. The CDR3 contains 12 residues. Per the germline V gene, CDR1 is GTSNPN and CDR2 is SVGIG (reference sequence). CDR3 loop: CAWSVSVYEQYF. DNA of the CDR3: TGTGCCTGGAGTGTCTCGGTTTACGAGCAGTACTTC.

This clonotype was seen a few times. The chain couples TRBV20-1 to TRBJ2-7; 9 positions agree with TRBD1. With 5 bases clipped from V and 3 bases from J, the junction kept 8 bases outside the gene matches. The length of the CDR3 is 14 residues. The V gene's germline CDR1 is DFQATT and CDR2 SNEGSKA (reference sequence). DNA of the CDR3: TGCAGTGCTCGTCCGGGACAGGGTGTCTACGAGCAGTACTTC. As protein: CSARPGQGVYEQYF.

This clonotype was detected a few times. The V and J genes are TRBV5-1 and TRBJ2-1; tentatively, D is TRBD2 (5 bases). Germline CDR1 is SGHRS and CDR2 is YFSETQ. V dropped 4 bases and J dropped 6 bases, with 23 bases sitting between them. The CDR3 totals 17 residues. The CDR3 is CASSLNGAVWGGNEQFF. The CDR3 region has the DNA TGCGCCAGCAGCCTCAACGGAGCGGTCTGGGGTGGCAATGAGCAGTTCTTC.

This clonotype was seen a few times. The J gene is TRBJ2-1, the V gene TRBV27; 10 bases agree with TRBD1. The CDR3 has 15 amino acids. Per germline, CDR1 MNHEY and CDR2 SMNVEV (reference sequence). Trimming removed 1 base from V and 6 bases from J; junction bases left unmatched: 3. CDR3 DNA sequence: TGTGCCAGCAGTTTATATGGGACAGGGGCCAATGAGCAGTTCTTC. As protein: CASSLYGTGANEQFF.

This clonotype was seen only a few times. The rearrangement uses TRBV5-1 and TRBJ2-3; 12 bases line up with TRBD2. Trimming at V came to 3 bases and at J to 5 bases, leaving 4 bases not matched to a gene. This CDR3 spans 15 amino acids. Germline CDR1 SGHRS, CDR2 YFSETQ. The CDR3, as DNA: TGCGCCAGCAGCTCTAGCGGGAGGGATGGAGATACGCAGTATTTT. Its protein is CASSSSGRDGDTQYF.

J is TRBJ2-5 and V is TRBV2, with TRBD2 matching over 9 bases. This CDR3 comprises 18 residues. CDR1 is SNHLY and CDR2 is FYNNEI in the germline V gene. V lost 5 bases, J lost 0 bases, and 13 bases stayed unmatched. The CDR3 region is CASSFALAGQLYQETQYF. Written as DNA, the CDR3 is TGTGCCAGCAGTTTTGCGCTAGCGGGGCAGCTGTACCAAGAGACCCAGTACTTC.

This clonotype was recorded many times. This rearrangement joins TRBV20-1 to TRBJ2-3; 10 bases fit TRBD2. V shed 2 bases and J 1 base; nucleotides not matched to a gene: 0. In germline, CDR1 is DFQATT, CDR2 SNEGSKA (reference sequence). There are 14 residues in the CDR3. CDR3 sequence: CSARTSGGTDTQYF. The CDR3 region has the DNA TGCAGTGCTAGAACTAGCGGGGGCACAGATACGCAGTATTTT.

The V call is TRBV5-1, the J call TRBJ1-6, with D possibly TRBD1 on 6 matching bases. Between the trimmed V and J ends, which lost 5 bases and 9 bases, there was a span of 21 bases. This CDR3 is built from 16 residues. Per germline, CDR1 SGHRS and CDR2 YFSETQ. This chain's CDR3 is CASSFTTGNQRSPLHF. CDR3 bases: TGCGCCAGCAGTTTCACTACAGGGAATCAACGTTCACCCCTCCACTTT.

The rearrangement joins TRBV6-5 to TRBJ2-7; D is perhaps TRBD1 (7 bases). The germline V and J ends were trimmed by 5 bases and 4 bases, with 21 bases remaining between them. Germline CDR1 and CDR2: MNHEY and SVGAGI. The length of the CDR3 is 16 residues. CDR3 coding DNA: TGTGCCAGCAGTCACGACCTAGCGACAGGGCTTTACGAGCAGTACTTC. It translates to CASSHDLATGLYEQYF.

The rearrangement uses TRBV2 and TRBJ1-3; D not resolved. The CDR3 covers 15 residues. V lost 4 bases and J lost 0, with 10 bases in between. Germline V gives CDR1 SNHLY, CDR2 FYNNEI. The CDR3 sequence is CASSGLLRSGNTIYF. The CDR3 DNA reads as TGTGCCAGCAGTGGGTTATTGCGCTCTGGAAACACCATATATTTT.

The table lists this clonotype with a few counts. This rearrangement joins TRBV6-6 to TRBJ2-7; no clear D gene. This CDR3 has 10 residues. Trimming removed 1 base at V and 9 bases at J, with 4 bases between. Germline V gene lookup returns CDR1 MNHNY and CDR2 SVGAGI (reference sequence). The CDR3 coding sequence is TGTGCCAGCAGTTACTGGGGGCAGTACTTC. Encoded protein: CASSYWGQYF.

This clonotype was seen a few times. The V and J genes are TRBV7-6 and TRBJ1-2, with D possibly being TRBD1 (5 bases). Germline V gene data show CDR1 as SGHVS and CDR2 as FNYEAQ. V was shortened by 1 base and J by 3 bases, with 15 bases between the two germline ends. The CDR3 is made up of 16 amino acids. The CDR3 is CASSLGPGTEYYGYTF. The CDR3 nucleotides read TGTGCCAGCAGCTTAGGGCCCGGGACCGAATACTATGGCTACACCTTC.

This CDR3 is CASSPSGSPYEQYF. DNA for the CDR3: TGTGCCAGCTCCCCTAGCGGGAGTCCCTACGAGCAGTACTTC. The chain joins TRBV28 to TRBJ2-7; 10 bases line up with TRBD2. V lost 8 bases and J lost 2; bases outside the gene matches: 6. The CDR3 spans 14 residues. Germline V CDR1 and CDR2: MDHEN, SYDVKM.

The gene calls are TRBV29-1 and TRBJ2-1, with TRBD2 identical over 11 bases. Germline trimming cut 4 bases from V and 5 bases from J; bases unmatched to any gene: 1. The germline gives CDR1 SQVTM, CDR2 ANQGSEA. The CDR3 runs 13 residues. The CDR3 region has the DNA TGCAGCGTTGGGGGACTAGCGGACAATGAGCAGTTCTTC. Protein product: CSVGGLADNEQFF.

This clonotype was seen a few times. This chain joins TRBV12-3 or TRBV12-4 and TRBJ2-4; D gene unclear. The V end was cut by 6 bases, the J end by 0 bases, with 12 bases between. The CDR3 consists of 15 residues. In nucleotides, the CDR3 is TGTGCCAGCAGCCCCCAGTCCCAAGCCAAAAACATTCAGTACTTC. It specifies CASSPQSQAKNIQYF.

The chain's CDR3 is CASRPPWVRGSTDTQYF. CDR3 coding DNA: TGTGCAAGTCGCCCCCCATGGGTGCGGGGGAGCACAGATACGCAGTATTTT. This rearrangement joins TRBV12-2 to TRBJ2-3; no check of the table's D call, TRBD1, against the DNA was made. TRBV12-2 is an annotated pseudogene. There are 17 residues in the CDR3.

This clonotype was seen more than once but under ten times. J is TRBJ2-3 and V is TRBV12-3 or TRBV12-4; tentatively, D is TRBD2 (5 bases). CDR3 length: 15 amino acids. V was cut by 6 bases and J by 0 bases, with 13 bases left in between. This CDR3 reads CASSTFRDSTDTQYF. The CDR3, as DNA: TGTGCCAGCAGCACGTTTCGGGATAGCACAGATACGCAGTATTTT.